This TCR beta chain was recovered during a study of blood T cell repertoires in COVID-19 (TCRdb year 2020). Concerning the study at large: Samples covering the acute and convalescent phases of COVID-19 were provided by collaborators in the United States, Italy and Spain. The samples were drawn from two sources: the first 160 participants of the ongoing ImmuneRACE study, and 1,200 or so subjects contributed by 6 global collaborators. The material from the prospective study consisted of cDNA or gDNA derived from T cells, B-cell-depleted T cells, or PBMCs. Where HLA class I and class II types were available, the types were taken from metadata supplied by the sample provider, not from assay-based typing. Deeply sampled blood TCRbeta repertoires from subjects exposed to, actively infected with, or recovered from COVID-19 were included in the dataset. The repertoires were released in a freely available public database meant as a resource for research on the immune response to SARS-CoV-2. Sample metadata almost always included a de-identified subject ID, COVID-19 status, age in years and sex.

Participants in the prospective study were enrolled through a virtual design, were aged about 18 to 100 years, and lived in about two dozen United States geographic areas. In the prospective study, cohorts were assigned on the basis of participant-reported clinical history obtained from a screening survey and a study questionnaire. Exposed participants had been in contact with someone with a PCR-confirmed or clinician-diagnosed COVID-19 case within 2 weeks of study entry. Each participant in the prospective study had whole blood, serum and a nasopharyngeal or oropharyngeal swab collected by mobile phlebotomists. Over a roughly 2-month period, participants in the prospective study had the option of providing additional blood draws and questionnaires. Before DNA extraction, prospective study blood samples were shipped either frozen or at room temperature. This clone appeared once. Its specific antigen is unknown. Base qualities were left out, and no much larger clone turns up one base away.

TCRbeta CDR3 regions were amplified from genomic DNA by means of the immunoSEQ Assay, a bias-controlled multiplex PCR. The study's processing was this. Nucleated cell counts per sample were estimated from amplification of reference gene primers within the assay. To quantify the absolute abundance of each unique TCRbeta CDR3 rearrangement, sequence reads were collapsed and filtered. For each sample, productive Simpson clonality was calculated as the square root of Simpson's diversity index across productive rearrangements. In its TCRdb copy, this immuneACCESS table keeps in-frame sequences only and misses some clones. Where compared with another copy, unresolved V genes explain less than half of these, and the others have no known cause. V and J calls and clone size follow that table, whereas D and trimming were derived from the DNA. Within this sample are a few hundred thousand clones, with roughly 90% of them counted one time only. Less than 3.5% of the sample belongs to the ten largest clones.

What the study reported, not specific to this receptor: Clinical and demographic metadata were provided uncurated, with the amount varying by source and participant.

The CDR3 goes from the cysteine to the phenylalanine over 13 residues. Only CDR3 DNA remains: 39 bases, in frame from the first base. From V the trimming removes 6 bases and from J it removes 5 bases, while the gene matches leave 0 bases of the junction unaccounted for. CDR1 and CDR2 (ENHRY, SYGVKD) derive from the germline V gene. Sequencing was performed on PBMCs or T cells enriched from blood (not recorded which). This sequence uses TRBV10-3 and TRBJ1-5, with 11 central nucleotides matching TRBD1. This TCR was recovered from a woman aged 50 to 60 who had been exposed to COVID-19. The DNA sequence reads TGTGCCATCAGGGGACAGGGGGATCAGCCCCAGCATTTT. Its protein product is CAIRGQGDQPQHF.